Listed below are T cell receptor beta chains from one sample, sequenced in a study of shared clonotypes between healthy human individuals. The table came from immunoSEQ multiplex PCR; TCRdb's copy has only in-frame clones and leaves some out. The table has roughly 500,000 clones, around 74% seen once; the top ten hold under 15%. The sample consisted of PBMCs. The receptors come from a woman between 40 and 50 years old in good health. Some clones in this sample may be carry-over from other donors' samples. CDR3s include the opening cysteine and the closing phenylalanine or tryptophan. The D gene is left open where the match is weak.

V,J,D,DNA,CDR3
TRBV19,TRBJ1-5,.,TGTGCCAGTAGTATTAAGGGGTCACATATTATTAGCAATCAGCCCCAGCATTTT,CASSIKGSHIISNQPQHF
TRBV5-1,TRBJ2-1,TRBD2,TGCGCCAGCAGCTTAGATTCCCTAGCGGGAGGGTCCTACAATGAGCAGTTCTTC,CASSLDSLAGGSYNEQFF
TRBV9,TRBJ2-1,TRBD1,TGTGCCAGCAGCGTAGCGGGACAGGGGGGTGGAAATGAGCAGTTCTTC,CASSVAGQGGGNEQFF
TRBV7-3,TRBJ2-3,TRBD1,TGTGCCAGCAGCAGAGGACAGGGGGCTCGTGTCGCAGATACGCAGTATTTT,CASSRGQGARVADTQYF
TRBV27,TRBJ2-1,.,TGTGCCAGCAGCAATAGCAGAAGCCCCTACAATGAGCAGTTCTTC,CASSNSRSPYNEQFF
TRBV7-8,TRBJ2-1,.,TGTGCCAGCAGCTTCCCCTCGCGGGACTTGGGTGAGCAGTTCTTC,CASSFPSRDLGEQFF
TRBV29-1,TRBJ1-1,.,TGCAGCGTTTATGCAGGGCCCGGGAACACTGAAGCTTTCTTT,CSVYAGPGNTEAFF
TRBV18,TRBJ2-3,TRBD2,TGTGCCAGCTCACCTCTATTGGGACTAGCGGGGCCCGATACGCAGTATTTT,CASSPLLGLAGPDTQYF
TRBV7-3,TRBJ2-5,.,TGTGCCAGCAGCCCCCAGGGGACCCCCCAAGAGACCCAGTACTTC,CASSPQGTPQETQYF
TRBV4-2,TRBJ2-7,.,TGTGCCAGCAGCCAAGAATACTGGGGCAGGGGGGCTGTGGAGCAGTACTTC,CASSQEYWGRGAVEQYF